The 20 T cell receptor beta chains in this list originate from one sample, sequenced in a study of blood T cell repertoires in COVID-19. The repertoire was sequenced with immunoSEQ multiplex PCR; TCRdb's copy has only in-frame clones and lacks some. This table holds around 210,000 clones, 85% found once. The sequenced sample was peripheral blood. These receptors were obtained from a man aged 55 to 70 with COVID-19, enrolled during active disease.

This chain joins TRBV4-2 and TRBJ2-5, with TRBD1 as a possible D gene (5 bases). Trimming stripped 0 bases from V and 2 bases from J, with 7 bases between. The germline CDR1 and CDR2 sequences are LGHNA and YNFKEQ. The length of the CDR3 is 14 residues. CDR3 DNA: TGTGCCAGCAGCCAAGAGCACAGGCAAGAGACCCAGTACTTC. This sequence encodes CASSQEHRQETQYF.

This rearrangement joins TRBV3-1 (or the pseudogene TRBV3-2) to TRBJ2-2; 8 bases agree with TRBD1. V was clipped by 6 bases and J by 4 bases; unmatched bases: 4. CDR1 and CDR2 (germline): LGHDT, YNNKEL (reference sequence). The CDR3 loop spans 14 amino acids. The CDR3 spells CASRRTGTTGELFF. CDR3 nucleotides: TGTGCCAGCAGACGGACAGGGACCACCGGGGAGCTGTTTTTT.

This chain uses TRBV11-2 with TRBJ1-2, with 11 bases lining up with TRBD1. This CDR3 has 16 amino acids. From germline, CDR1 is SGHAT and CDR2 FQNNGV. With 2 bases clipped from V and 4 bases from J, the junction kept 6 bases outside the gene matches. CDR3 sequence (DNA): TGTGCCAGCAGCTTACTCGGACAGGGGGCCAGCTATGGCTACACCTTC. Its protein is CASSLLGQGASYGYTF.

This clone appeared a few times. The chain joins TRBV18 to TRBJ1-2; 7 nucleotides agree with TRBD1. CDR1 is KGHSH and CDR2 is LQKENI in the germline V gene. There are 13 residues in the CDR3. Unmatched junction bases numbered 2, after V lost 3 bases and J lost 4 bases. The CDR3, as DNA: TGTGCCAGCTCACCTCCAGGGGGCTATGGCTACACCTTC. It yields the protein CASSPPGGYGYTF.

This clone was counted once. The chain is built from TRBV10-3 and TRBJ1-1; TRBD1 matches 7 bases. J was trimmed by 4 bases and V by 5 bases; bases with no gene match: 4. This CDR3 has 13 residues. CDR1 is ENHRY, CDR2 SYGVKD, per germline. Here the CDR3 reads CAISPQGSTEAFF. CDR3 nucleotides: TGTGCCATCAGTCCACAGGGGTCCACTGAAGCTTTCTTT.

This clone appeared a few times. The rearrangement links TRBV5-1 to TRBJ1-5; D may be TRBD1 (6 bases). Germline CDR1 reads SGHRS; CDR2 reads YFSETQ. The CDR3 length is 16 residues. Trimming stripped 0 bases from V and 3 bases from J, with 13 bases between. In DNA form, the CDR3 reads TGCGCCAGCAGCTTGGGTCTCAGGGGATACAATCAGCCCCAGCATTTT. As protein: CASSLGLRGYNQPQHF.

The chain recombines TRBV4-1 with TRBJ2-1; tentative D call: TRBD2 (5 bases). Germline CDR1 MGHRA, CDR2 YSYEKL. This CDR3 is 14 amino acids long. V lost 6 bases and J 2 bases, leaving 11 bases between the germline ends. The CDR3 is CASRGAEAYNEQFF. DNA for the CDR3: TGCGCCAGCAGAGGAGCGGAAGCCTACAATGAGCAGTTCTTC.

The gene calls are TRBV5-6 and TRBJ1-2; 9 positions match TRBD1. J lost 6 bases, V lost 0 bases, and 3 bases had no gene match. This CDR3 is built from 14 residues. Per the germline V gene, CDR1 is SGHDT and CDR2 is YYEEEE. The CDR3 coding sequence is TGTGCCAGCAGCTTGGGGACAGGGGACGATGGCTACACCTTC. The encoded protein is CASSLGTGDDGYTF.

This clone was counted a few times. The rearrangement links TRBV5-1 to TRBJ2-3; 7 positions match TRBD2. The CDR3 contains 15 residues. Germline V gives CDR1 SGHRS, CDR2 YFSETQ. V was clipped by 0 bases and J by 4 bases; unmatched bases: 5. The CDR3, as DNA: TGCGCCAGCAGCTTGGGTTTGGCGGGAGCAGATACGCAGTATTTT. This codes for CASSLGLAGADTQYF. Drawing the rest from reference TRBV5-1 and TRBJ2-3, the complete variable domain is KAGVTQTPRYLIKTRGQQVTLSCSPISGHRSVSWYQQTPGQGLQFLFEYFSETQRNKGNFPGRFSGRQFSNSRSEMNVSTLELGDSALYLCASSLGLAGADTQYFGPGTRLTVL.

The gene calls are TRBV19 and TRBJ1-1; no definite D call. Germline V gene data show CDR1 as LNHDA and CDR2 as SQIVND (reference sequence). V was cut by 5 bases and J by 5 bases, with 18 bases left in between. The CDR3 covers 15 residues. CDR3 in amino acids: CASSGKGGSRTEAFF. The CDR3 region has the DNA TGTGCCAGTAGTGGGAAGGGAGGGAGTAGGACTGAAGCTTTCTTT.

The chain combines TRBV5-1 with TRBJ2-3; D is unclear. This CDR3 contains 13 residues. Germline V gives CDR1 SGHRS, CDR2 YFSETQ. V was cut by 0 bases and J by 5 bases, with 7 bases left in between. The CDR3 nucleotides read TGCGCCAGCAGCTTGGGGTCCGGAGATACGCAGTATTTT. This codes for CASSLGSGDTQYF.

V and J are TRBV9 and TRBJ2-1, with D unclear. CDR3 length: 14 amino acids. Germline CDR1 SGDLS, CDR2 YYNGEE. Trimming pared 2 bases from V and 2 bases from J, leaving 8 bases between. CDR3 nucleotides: TGTGCCAGCAGCGTTGGCGGCACCTACAATGAGCAGTTCTTC. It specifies CASSVGGTYNEQFF. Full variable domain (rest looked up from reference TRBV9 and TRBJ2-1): DSGVTQTPKHLITATGQRVTLRCSPRSGDLSVYWYQQSLDQGLQFLIQYYNGEERAKGNILERFSAQQFPDLHSELNLSSLELGDSALYFCASSVGGTYNEQFFGPGTRLTVL.

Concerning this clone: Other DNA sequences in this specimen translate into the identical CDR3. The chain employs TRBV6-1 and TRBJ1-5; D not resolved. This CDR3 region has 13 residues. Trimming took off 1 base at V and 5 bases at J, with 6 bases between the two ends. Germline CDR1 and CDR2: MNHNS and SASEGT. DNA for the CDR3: TGTGCCAGCAGTGAAGTCGGTGATCAGCCCCAGCATTTT. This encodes CASSEVGDQPQHF.

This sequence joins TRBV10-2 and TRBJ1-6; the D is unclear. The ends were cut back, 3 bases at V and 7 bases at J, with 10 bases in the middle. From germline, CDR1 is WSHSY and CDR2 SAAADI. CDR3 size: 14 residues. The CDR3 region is CASSDGTGNSPLHF. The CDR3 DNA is TGCGCCAGCAGTGATGGTACCGGGAATTCACCCCTCCACTTT.

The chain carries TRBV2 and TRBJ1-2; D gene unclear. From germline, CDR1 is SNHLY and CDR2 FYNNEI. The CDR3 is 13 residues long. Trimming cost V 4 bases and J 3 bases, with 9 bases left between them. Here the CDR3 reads CASSVSRDYGYTF. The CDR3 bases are TGTGCCAGCAGTGTATCTCGGGACTATGGCTACACCTTC.

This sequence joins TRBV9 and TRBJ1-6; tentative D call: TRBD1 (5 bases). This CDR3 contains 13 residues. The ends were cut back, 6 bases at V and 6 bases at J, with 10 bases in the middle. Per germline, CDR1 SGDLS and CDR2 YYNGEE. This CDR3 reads CASNGDFNSPLHF. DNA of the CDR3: TGTGCCAGCAATGGGGACTTTAATTCACCCCTCCACTTT.

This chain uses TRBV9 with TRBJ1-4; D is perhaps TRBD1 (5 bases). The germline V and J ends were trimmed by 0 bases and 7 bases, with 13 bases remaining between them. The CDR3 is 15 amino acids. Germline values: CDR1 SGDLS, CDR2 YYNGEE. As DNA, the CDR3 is TGTGCCAGCAGCGTAGACGGGTGGAGGGGTGAAAAACTGTTTTTT. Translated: CASSVDGWRGEKLFF.

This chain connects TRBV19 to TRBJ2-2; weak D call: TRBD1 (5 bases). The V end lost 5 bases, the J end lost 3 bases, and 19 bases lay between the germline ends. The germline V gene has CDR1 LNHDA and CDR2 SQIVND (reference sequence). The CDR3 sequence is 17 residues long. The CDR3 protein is CASSPIHQGRDTGELFF. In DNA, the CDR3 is TGTGCCAGTAGTCCAATCCACCAGGGAAGAGACACCGGGGAGCTGTTTTTT.

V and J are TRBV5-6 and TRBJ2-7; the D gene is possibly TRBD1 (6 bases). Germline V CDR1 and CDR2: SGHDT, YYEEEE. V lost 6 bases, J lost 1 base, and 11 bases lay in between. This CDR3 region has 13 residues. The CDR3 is CASTFGTSYEQYF. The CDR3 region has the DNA TGTGCCAGCACCTTCGGGACATCCTACGAGCAGTACTTC.

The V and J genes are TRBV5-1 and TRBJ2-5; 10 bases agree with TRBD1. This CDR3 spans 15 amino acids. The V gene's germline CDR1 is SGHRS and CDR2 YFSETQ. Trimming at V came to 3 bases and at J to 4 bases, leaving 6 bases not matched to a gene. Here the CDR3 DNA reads TGCGCCAGCAGCTGGGGGACAGGGGCGGGAGAGACCCAGTACTTC. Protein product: CASSWGTGAGETQYF.